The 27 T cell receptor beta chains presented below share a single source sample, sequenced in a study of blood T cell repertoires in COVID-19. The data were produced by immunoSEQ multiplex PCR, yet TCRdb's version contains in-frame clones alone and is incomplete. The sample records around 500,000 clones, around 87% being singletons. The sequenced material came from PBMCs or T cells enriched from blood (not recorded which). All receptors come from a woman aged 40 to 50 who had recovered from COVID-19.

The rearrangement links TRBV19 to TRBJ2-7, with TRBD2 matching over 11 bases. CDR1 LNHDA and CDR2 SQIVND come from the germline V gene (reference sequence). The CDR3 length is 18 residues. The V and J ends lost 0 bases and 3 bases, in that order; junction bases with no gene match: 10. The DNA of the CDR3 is TGTGCCAGTAGTATAGATTTGGCTAGCGGGAGGATTGTCTACGAGCAGTACTTC. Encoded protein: CASSIDLASGRIVYEQYF.

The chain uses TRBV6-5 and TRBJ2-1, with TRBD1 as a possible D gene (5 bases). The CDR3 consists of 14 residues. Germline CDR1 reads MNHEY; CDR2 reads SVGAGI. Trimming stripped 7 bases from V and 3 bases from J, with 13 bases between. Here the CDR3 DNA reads TGTGCCAGCAACCCTACAGGTAACTACAATGAGCAGTTCTTC. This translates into CASNPTGNYNEQFF.

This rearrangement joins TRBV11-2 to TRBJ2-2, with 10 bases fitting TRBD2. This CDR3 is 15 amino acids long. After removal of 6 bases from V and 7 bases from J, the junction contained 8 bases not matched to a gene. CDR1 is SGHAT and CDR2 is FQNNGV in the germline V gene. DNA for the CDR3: TGTGCCAGCAGAGCGGGAGGGCGAGGAAGCGGGGAGCTGTTTTTT. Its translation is CASRAGGRGSGELFF.

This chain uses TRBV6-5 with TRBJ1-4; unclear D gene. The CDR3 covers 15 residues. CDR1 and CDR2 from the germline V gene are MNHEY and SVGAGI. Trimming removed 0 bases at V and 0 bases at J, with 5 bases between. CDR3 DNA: TGTGCCAGCAGTTACTCTTCAGCAACTAATGAAAAACTGTTTTTT. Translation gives CASSYSSATNEKLFF.

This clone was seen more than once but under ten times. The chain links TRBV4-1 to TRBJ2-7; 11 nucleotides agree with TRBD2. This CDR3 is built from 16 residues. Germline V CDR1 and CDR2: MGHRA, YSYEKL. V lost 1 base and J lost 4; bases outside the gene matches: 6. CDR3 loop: CASSQVAGGPFYEQYF. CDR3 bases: TGCGCCAGCAGCCAAGTAGCGGGAGGGCCCTTTTACGAGCAGTACTTC.

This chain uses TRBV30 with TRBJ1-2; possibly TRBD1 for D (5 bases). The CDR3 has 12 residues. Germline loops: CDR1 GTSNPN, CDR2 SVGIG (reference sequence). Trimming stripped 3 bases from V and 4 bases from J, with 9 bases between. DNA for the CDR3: TGTGCCTGGAGGCAGGGCGGCTATGGCTACACCTTC. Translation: CAWRQGGYGYTF. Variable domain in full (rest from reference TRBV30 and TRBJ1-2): SQTIHQWPATLVQPVGSPLSLECTVEGTSNPNLYWYRQAAGRGLQLLFYSVGIGQISSEVPQNLSASRPQDRQFILSSKKLLLSDSGFYLCAWRQGGYGYTFGSGTRLTVV.

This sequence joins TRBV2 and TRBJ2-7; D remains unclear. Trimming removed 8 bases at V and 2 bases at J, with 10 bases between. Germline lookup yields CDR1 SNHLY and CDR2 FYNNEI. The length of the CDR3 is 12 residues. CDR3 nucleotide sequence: TGTGCCAGCTCCAACAGACCCTACGAGCAGTACTTC. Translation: CASSNRPYEQYF.

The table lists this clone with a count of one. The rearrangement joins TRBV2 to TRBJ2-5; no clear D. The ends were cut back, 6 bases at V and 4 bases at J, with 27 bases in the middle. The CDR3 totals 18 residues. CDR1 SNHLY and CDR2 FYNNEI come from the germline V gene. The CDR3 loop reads CASRTPFSEKKSGETQYF. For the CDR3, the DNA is TGTGCCAGCAGGACTCCATTTTCAGAAAAAAAAAGTGGAGAGACCCAGTACTTC. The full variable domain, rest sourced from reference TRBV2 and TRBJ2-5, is EPEVTQTPSHQVTQMGQEVILRCVPISNHLYFYWYRQILGQKVEFLVSFYNNEISEKSEIFDDQFSVERPDGSNFTLKIRSTKLEDSAMYFCASRTPFSEKKSGETQYFGPGTRLLVL.

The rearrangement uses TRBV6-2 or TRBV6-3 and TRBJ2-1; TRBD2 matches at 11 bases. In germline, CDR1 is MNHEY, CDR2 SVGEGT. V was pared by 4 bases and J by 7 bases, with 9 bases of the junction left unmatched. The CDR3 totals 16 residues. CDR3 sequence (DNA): TGTGCCAGCAGTTTTTCTCTAGCGGGAGGAGAGAATGAGCAGTTCTTC. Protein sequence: CASSFSLAGGENEQFF.

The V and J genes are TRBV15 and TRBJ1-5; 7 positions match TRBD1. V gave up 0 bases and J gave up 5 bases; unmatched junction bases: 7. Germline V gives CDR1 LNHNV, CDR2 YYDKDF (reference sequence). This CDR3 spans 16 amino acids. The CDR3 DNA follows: TGTGCCACCAGCAGAGATCAAGCAGGGGGTCATCAGCCCCAGCATTTT. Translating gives CATSRDQAGGHQPQHF.

CDR3 amino acids: CASTRRRESEAFF. The CDR3 coding sequence is TGTGCCAGCACTCGTCGAAGAGAGAGTGAAGCTTTCTTT. The rearrangement joins TRBV12-3 or TRBV12-4 to TRBJ1-1; D is unresolved. Trimming took off 7 bases at V and 7 bases at J, with 16 bases between the two ends. The CDR3 consists of 13 residues.

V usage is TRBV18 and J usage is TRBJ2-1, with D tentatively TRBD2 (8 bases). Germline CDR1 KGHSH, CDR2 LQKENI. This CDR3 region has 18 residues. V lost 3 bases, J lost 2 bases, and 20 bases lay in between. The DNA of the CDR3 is TGTGCCAGCTCACCGCTCCGGGGGGGAGGGGGCACCTACAATGAGCAGTTCTTC. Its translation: CASSPLRGGGGTYNEQFF.

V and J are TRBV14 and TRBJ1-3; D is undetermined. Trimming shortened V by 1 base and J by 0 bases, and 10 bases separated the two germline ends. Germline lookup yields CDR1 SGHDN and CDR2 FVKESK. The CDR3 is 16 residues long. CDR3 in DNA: TGTGCCAGCAGCCAAGGCCACACGTTCTCTGGAAACACCATATATTTT. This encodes CASSQGHTFSGNTIYF.

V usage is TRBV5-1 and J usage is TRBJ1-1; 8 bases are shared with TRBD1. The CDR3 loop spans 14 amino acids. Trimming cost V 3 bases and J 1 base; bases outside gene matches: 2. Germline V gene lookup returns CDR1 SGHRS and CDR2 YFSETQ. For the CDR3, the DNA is TGCGCCAGCAGCTCCGGGACAGGGAACACTGAAGCTTTCTTT. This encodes CASSSGTGNTEAFF.

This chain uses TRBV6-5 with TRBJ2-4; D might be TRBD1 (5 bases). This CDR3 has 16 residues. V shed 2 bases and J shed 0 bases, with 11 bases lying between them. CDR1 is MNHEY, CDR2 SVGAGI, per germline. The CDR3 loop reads CASSYRTNLAKNIQYF. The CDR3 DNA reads TGTGCCAGCAGTTACCGGACAAATCTAGCCAAAAACATTCAGTACTTC.

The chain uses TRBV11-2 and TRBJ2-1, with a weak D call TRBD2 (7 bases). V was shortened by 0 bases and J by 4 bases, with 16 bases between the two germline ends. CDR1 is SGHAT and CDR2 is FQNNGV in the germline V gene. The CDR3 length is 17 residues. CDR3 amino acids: CASSLEVGGGLYNEQFF. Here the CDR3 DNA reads TGTGCCAGCAGCTTAGAGGTGGGAGGGGGGTTGTACAATGAGCAGTTCTTC.

The CDR3, as DNA: TGTGCCAGCAGCCTGAGTAGATTACTTACTGGGGCCAACGTCCTGACTTTC. Translated, it gives CASSLSRLLTGANVLTF. The V gene is TRBV5-8, the J gene TRBJ2-6, with D uncertain. Per germline, CDR1 SGHTS and CDR2 YDEGEE. The CDR3 sequence is 17 residues long. V lost 4 bases, J lost 2 bases, and 16 bases lay in between.

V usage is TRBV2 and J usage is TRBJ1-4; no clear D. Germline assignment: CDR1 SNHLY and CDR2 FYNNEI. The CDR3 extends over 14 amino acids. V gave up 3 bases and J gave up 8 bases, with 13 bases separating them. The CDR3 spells CASSDSGFREKLFF. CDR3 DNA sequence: TGTGCCAGCAGTGATTCAGGATTTAGGGAAAAACTGTTTTTT. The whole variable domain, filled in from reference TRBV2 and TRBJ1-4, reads EPEVTQTPSHQVTQMGQEVILRCVPISNHLYFYWYRQILGQKVEFLVSFYNNEISEKSEIFDDQFSVERPDGSNFTLKIRSTKLEDSAMYFCASSDSGFREKLFFGSGTQLSVL.

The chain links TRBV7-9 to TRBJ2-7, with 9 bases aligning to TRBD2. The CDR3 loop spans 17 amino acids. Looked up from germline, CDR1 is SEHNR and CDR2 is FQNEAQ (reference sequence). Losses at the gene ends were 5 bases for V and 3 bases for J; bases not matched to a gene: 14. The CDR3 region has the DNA TGTGCCAGCAGCGGTGGAGCTAGCGGGATACCAGTCTACGAGCAGTACTTC. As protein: CASSGGASGIPVYEQYF.

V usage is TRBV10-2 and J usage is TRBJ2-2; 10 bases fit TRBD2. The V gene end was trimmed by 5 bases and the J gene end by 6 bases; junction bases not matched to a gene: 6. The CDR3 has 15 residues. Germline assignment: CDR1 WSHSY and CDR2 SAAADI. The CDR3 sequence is CASSPSGRVAGELFF. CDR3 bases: TGCGCCAGCAGTCCGAGCGGGAGGGTCGCCGGGGAGCTGTTTTTT.

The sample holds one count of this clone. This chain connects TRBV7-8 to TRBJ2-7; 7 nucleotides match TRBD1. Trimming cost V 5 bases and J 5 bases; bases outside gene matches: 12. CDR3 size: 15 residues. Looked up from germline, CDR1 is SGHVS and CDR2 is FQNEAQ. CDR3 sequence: CASSKAVDRAHEQYF. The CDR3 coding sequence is TGTGCCAGCAGCAAGGCCGTAGACAGGGCCCACGAGCAGTACTTC. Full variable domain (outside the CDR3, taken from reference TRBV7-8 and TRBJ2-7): GAGVSQSPRYKVAKRGQDVALRCDPISGHVSLFWYQQALGQGPEFLTYFQNEAQLDKSGLPSDRFFAERPEGSVSTLKIQRTQQEDSAVYLCASSKAVDRAHEQYFGPGTRLTVT.

The CDR3 DNA follows: TGTGCCAGCAGCTTATCAGGGGCCTATAGCAATCAGCCCCAGCATTTT. Protein: CASSLSGAYSNQPQHF. The chain recombines TRBV7-2 with TRBJ1-5; the D gene is possibly TRBD1 (6 bases). CDR1 SGHTA and CDR2 FQGNSA come from the germline V gene. This CDR3 has 16 amino acids. The V gene lost 2 bases and the J gene lost 0 bases, with 11 bases spanning the gap.

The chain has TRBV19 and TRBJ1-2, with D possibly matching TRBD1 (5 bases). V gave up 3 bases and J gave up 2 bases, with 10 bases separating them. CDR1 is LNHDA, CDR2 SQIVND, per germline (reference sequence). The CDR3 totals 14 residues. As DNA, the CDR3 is TGTGCCAGTAGTATTGCAGGGCGAAACTATGGCTACACCTTC. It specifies CASSIAGRNYGYTF.

The CDR3 DNA reads TGTGCCAGCACCTATGATCCAAGACAGCGCGTTAATTCACCCCTCCACTTT. Protein sequence: CASTYDPRQRVNSPLHF. The rearrangement links TRBV27 to TRBJ1-6; D might be TRBD1 (5 bases). The CDR3 has 17 residues. Germline V CDR1 and CDR2: MNHEY, SMNVEV (reference sequence). The V and J ends lost 7 bases and 6 bases respectively, with 22 bases between them.

The CDR3 DNA sequence: TGTGCCAGCAGATACTCGGGACAGGGGGCTGGGGAAGCTTTCTTT. This gives the protein CASRYSGQGAGEAFF. The chain carries TRBV25-1 and TRBJ1-1; 12 nucleotides line up with TRBD1. Germline assignment: CDR1 MGHDK and CDR2 SYGVNS. The CDR3 totals 15 residues. Unmatched junction bases numbered 10, after V lost 6 bases and J lost 8 bases.

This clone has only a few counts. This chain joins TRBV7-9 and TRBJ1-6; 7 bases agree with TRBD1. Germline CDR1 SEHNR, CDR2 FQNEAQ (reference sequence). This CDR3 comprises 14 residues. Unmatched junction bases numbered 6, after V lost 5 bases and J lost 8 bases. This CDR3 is CASSRGGSDSPLHF. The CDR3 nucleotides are TGTGCCAGCAGCCGAGGGGGCAGTGATTCACCCCTCCACTTT.

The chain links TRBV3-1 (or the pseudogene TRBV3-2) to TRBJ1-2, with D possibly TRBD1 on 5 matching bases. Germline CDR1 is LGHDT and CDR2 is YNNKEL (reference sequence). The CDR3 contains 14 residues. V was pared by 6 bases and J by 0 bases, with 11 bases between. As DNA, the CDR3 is TGTGCCAGCAGGGACATTGGGACTAACTATGGCTACACCTTC. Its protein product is CASRDIGTNYGYTF.